A single sample is the source of the 21 T cell receptor beta chains below, sequenced in a study of blood T cell repertoires in COVID-19 (dated by TCRdb to the early 2020s). Libraries were constructed by the immunoSEQ multiplex PCR assay. TCRdb provides this immuneACCESS table in a form limited to in-frame rearrangements. Some clones are lacking; in checked studies, under half of them reflect an unresolved V gene, and why the rest are absent is not known. The sample includes about 100,000 clones, with just under 85% observed a single time. The ten largest make up under 15% of the sample. What was sequenced was peripheral blood. The origin of the receptors is a man aged 50 to 60 with active or convalescent COVID-19.

The CDR3 region has the DNA TGTGCCAGCGGACTAGGCCTGGGACCTGGGGCCAACGTCCTGACTTTC. It specifies CASGLGLGPGANVLTF. The chain is built from TRBV4-2 and TRBJ2-6; 7 bases match TRBD2. CDR3 size: 16 residues. Looked up from germline, CDR1 is LGHNA and CDR2 is YNFKEQ. Unmatched junction bases numbered 9, after V lost 8 bases and J lost 2 bases.

The V gene is TRBV9, the J gene TRBJ2-2; 10 positions agree with TRBD1. This CDR3 has 15 amino acids. The trim removed 4 bases at V and 6 bases at J, leaving 6 bases unmatched. CDR1 is SGDLS and CDR2 is YYNGEE in the germline V gene. The CDR3 DNA follows: TGTGCCAGCAGCCCAGGACAGGGGGAGGCCGGGGAGCTGTTTTTT. It encodes CASSPGQGEAGELFF.

J is TRBJ2-1 and V is TRBV30; weak D call: TRBD1 (5 bases). Trimming took 0 bases from V and 0 from J, leaving 9 bases between them. This CDR3 contains 15 residues. CDR1 and CDR2 (germline): GTSNPN, SVGIG (reference sequence). CDR3 sequence reads: CAWSVGASSYNEQFF. The CDR3 DNA is TGTGCCTGGAGTGTTGGGGCGAGCTCCTACAATGAGCAGTTCTTC.

The rearrangement joins TRBV5-1 to TRBJ2-7; no clear D. Germline V CDR1 and CDR2: SGHRS, YFSETQ. The CDR3 length is 12 residues. Trimming shortened V by 3 bases and J by 5 bases, and 9 bases separated the two germline ends. This chain's CDR3 is CASSSPPDEQYF. DNA of the CDR3: TGCGCCAGCAGCTCCCCCCCCGACGAGCAGTACTTC.

The chain employs TRBV11-3 and TRBJ2-7, with TRBD2 matching over 11 bases. The CDR3 totals 18 residues. CDR1 is SGHNT and CDR2 is YENEEA in the germline V gene. The V gene end was trimmed by 0 bases and the J gene end by 5 bases; junction bases not matched to a gene: 12. CDR3 sequence (DNA): TGTGCCAGCAGCTTAGATCAAACTGAACTAGCGGGGGAGGACGAGCAGTACTTC. This encodes CASSLDQTELAGEDEQYF.

This chain uses TRBV25-1 with TRBJ1-3, with TRBD1 identical over 7 bases. V shed 0 bases and J 0 bases; nucleotides not matched to a gene: 8. CDR3 length: 18 amino acids. CDR1 is MGHDK, CDR2 SYGVNS, per germline. The CDR3 DNA is TGTGCCAGCAGTGAATACGAGACAGGGACACCCTCTGGAAACACCATATATTTT. Amino acids: CASSEYETGTPSGNTIYF.

This chain uses TRBV11-3 with TRBJ1-2; 7 bases match TRBD1. The CDR3 has 17 residues. CDR1 is SGHNT and CDR2 is YENEEA in the germline V gene. The V and J ends lost 1 base and 0 bases, in that order; junction bases with no gene match: 8. The CDR3 DNA reads as TGTGCCAGCAGCTTAGGAGGGGGCCTGCGAGCTAACTATGGCTACACCTTC. Translation: CASSLGGGLRANYGYTF.

The J gene is TRBJ2-7, the V gene TRBV5-1; 10 bases match TRBD2. Germline V gene data show CDR1 as SGHRS and CDR2 as YFSETQ. This CDR3 spans 19 amino acids. The trim removed 6 bases at V and 2 bases at J, leaving 20 bases unmatched. Written as DNA, the CDR3 is TGCGCCAGCACCCACCGTGGGGTAGCGGGAGGACGCCTACCCTACGAGCAGTACTTC. It is translated as CASTHRGVAGGRLPYEQYF.

The chain uses TRBV7-2 and TRBJ1-4; D is undetermined. The CDR3 is made up of 15 amino acids. Trimming cost V 5 bases and J 5 bases, with 15 bases left between them. CDR1 is SGHTA and CDR2 is FQGNSA in the germline V gene. CDR3 sequence: CASSPESLLNEKLFF. The CDR3 nucleotides read TGTGCCAGCAGCCCTGAGTCGCTCTTGAATGAAAAACTGTTTTTT.

The genes are TRBV7-8 and TRBJ2-1, with D tentatively TRBD1 (5 bases). This CDR3 comprises 14 residues. Deletions cut 3 bases from V and 8 bases from J, with 14 bases between. Germline V gene lookup returns CDR1 SGHVS and CDR2 FQNEAQ. CDR3 coding DNA: TGTGCCAGCAGCTTTTCAGGGATGGGTGATGAGCAGTTCTTC. Amino acids: CASSFSGMGDEQFF.

This clone was observed a handful of times. The sample carries other DNA sequences with the same CDR3. This sequence joins TRBV19 and TRBJ1-4; D perhaps matches TRBD1 (5 bases). The CDR3 length is 14 residues. The germline CDR1 and CDR2 sequences are LNHDA and SQIVND (reference sequence). Trimming cost V 3 bases and J 8 bases, with 13 bases left between them. CDR3 loop: CASSIGRGGEKLFF. The CDR3 nucleotides are TGTGCCAGTAGTATCGGTAGGGGAGGCGAAAAACTGTTTTTT. Drawing the rest from reference TRBV19 and TRBJ1-4, the complete variable domain is DGGITQSPKYLFRKEGQNVTLSCEQNLNHDAMYWYRQDPGQGLRLIYYSQIVNDFQKGDIAEGYSVSREKKESFPLTVTSAQKNPTAFYLCASSIGRGGEKLFFGSGTQLSVL.

The count of this clone is one. The rearrangement joins TRBV2 to TRBJ2-3; 7 nucleotides match TRBD2. V lost 8 bases to trimming and J lost 2 bases; unmatched junction nucleotides: 7. The CDR3 length is 14 residues. CDR1 is SNHLY and CDR2 is FYNNEI in the germline V gene. Here the CDR3 reads CASALAVLTDTQYF. The CDR3 DNA follows: TGTGCCAGCGCGCTAGCGGTACTCACAGATACGCAGTATTTT.

The rearrangement links TRBV20-1 to TRBJ2-6; TRBD1 agrees at 9 bases. This CDR3 comprises 15 residues. Germline CDR1 DFQATT, CDR2 SNEGSKA (reference sequence). The junction had 4 bases not matched to a gene; V was cut back by 3 bases and J by 4 bases. In nucleotides, the CDR3 is TGCAGTGCTAGTACAGGGGGCCTGGGGGCCAACGTCCTGACTTTC. Its translation is CSASTGGLGANVLTF.

This sequence joins TRBV7-2 and TRBJ2-5, with D possibly matching TRBD1 (6 bases). There are 15 residues in the CDR3. Looked up from germline, CDR1 is SGHTA and CDR2 is FQGNSA. V was trimmed by 1 base and J by 0 bases, leaving 9 bases between them. CDR3 nucleotide sequence: TGTGCCAGCAGCTTAGTGACAGGCGACCAAGAGACCCAGTACTTC. Encoded protein: CASSLVTGDQETQYF.

V and J are TRBV30 and TRBJ1-6; D remains unclear. Germline V gene lookup returns CDR1 GTSNPN and CDR2 SVGIG (reference sequence). CDR3 length: 13 residues. Trimming took off 5 bases at V and 5 bases at J, with 10 bases between the two ends. The CDR3 DNA reads as TGTGCCTGGGGGAGGGAGGATAATTCACCCCTCCACTTT. Protein product: CAWGREDNSPLHF.

The chain employs TRBV5-1 and TRBJ1-6; TRBD1 might be the D (6 bases). Deletions cut 4 bases from V and 13 bases from J, with 18 bases between. The CDR3 is 14 residues long. CDR1 is SGHRS, CDR2 YFSETQ, per germline. The CDR3 nucleotides are TGCGCCAGCAGCACCATGGGGGGGCCTGATCCCCTCCACTTT. Translated, it gives CASSTMGGPDPLHF.

This chain uses TRBV20-1 with TRBJ1-1, with unresolved D. V was clipped by 3 bases and J by 7 bases, with 12 bases between them. The CDR3 runs to 12 residues. Germline values: CDR1 DFQATT, CDR2 SNEGSKA (reference sequence). CDR3 sequence: CSASFSGIEAFF. The CDR3 nucleotides are TGCAGTGCTAGTTTTTCCGGGATTGAAGCTTTCTTT.

The chain joins TRBV5-8 to TRBJ1-4; no reliable D call. This CDR3 has 14 residues. The germline V and J ends were trimmed by 4 bases and 8 bases, with 15 bases remaining between them. Germline CDR1 and CDR2: SGHTS and YDEGEE. The DNA of the CDR3 is TGTGCCAGCAGCCTGGGAGGGTCCGGAGAAAAACTGTTTTTT. Translating gives CASSLGGSGEKLFF.

This chain joins TRBV5-1 and TRBJ1-2; 7 bases map to TRBD1. Germline CDR1 reads SGHRS; CDR2 reads YFSETQ. With 4 bases clipped from V and 8 bases from J, the junction kept 11 bases outside the gene matches. This CDR3 contains 14 residues. CDR3 sequence (DNA): TGCGCCAGCAGCCGGGACAGAAGTAATGGCGGCTACACCTTC. It is translated as CASSRDRSNGGYTF.

This sequence joins TRBV9 and TRBJ2-2; the D is unclear. V dropped 3 bases and J dropped 7 bases, with 13 bases sitting between them. Germline loops: CDR1 SGDLS, CDR2 YYNGEE. The CDR3 has 14 residues. CDR3 DNA sequence: TGTGCCAGCAGCGCGAATCGACTGGGCGGGGAGCTGTTTTTT. Protein sequence: CASSANRLGGELFF.

V and J are TRBV7-9 and TRBJ1-1; D remains ambiguous. Germline loops: CDR1 SEHNR, CDR2 FQNEAQ (reference sequence). The CDR3 totals 13 residues. With 6 bases removed from V and 2 bases from J, the gap between germline ends came to 10 bases. CDR3 loop: CASSLEGNTEAFF. The CDR3 DNA reads as TGTGCCAGCAGTCTGGAGGGAAACACTGAAGCTTTCTTT.